Presented here are 26 T cell receptor beta chains from one specimen sequenced in a study of T-cell reconstitution after alpha-beta-depleted transplantation in children. During its preparation, the TCRbeta library received unique molecular identifiers. TCRdb reprocessed the PCR reads via MiXCR and lists one record per CDR3 protein. The repertoire includes about a million distinct CDR3 sequences, roughly 29% of them detected once, and more than 25% sits in the top ten. Source: PBMCs, mostly from graft donor cells, taken 360 days after TCRalphabeta/CD19-depleted stem cell transplant. These TCRs come from a boy younger than two who had a stem cell transplant for SCID, so the T cells may come from the graft donor.

This clonotype was found a few times. This chain links TRBV3-1 with TRBJ1-6; 7 bases align to TRBD1. The CDR3 is 13 amino acids. The germline V gene encodes CDR1 LGHDT and CDR2 YNNKEL (reference sequence). V was pared by 4 bases and J by 15 bases, with 9 bases of the junction left unmatched. CDR3 sequence (DNA): TGTGCCAGCAGCCTCCATCGACAGGGACTCCTCCACTTT. It codes for CASSLHRQGLLHF. Looking up the rest from reference TRBV3-1 and TRBJ1-6 gives the full variable domain: DTAVSQTPKYLVTQMGNDKSIKCEQNLGHDTMYWYKQDSKKFLKIMFSYNNKELIINETVPNRFSPKSPDKAHLNLHINSLELGDSAVYFCASSLHRQGLLHFGNGTRLTVT.

This clonotype was seen only a few times. The chain has TRBV5-1 and TRBJ2-2; TRBD1 agrees at 7 bases. Germline CDR1 and CDR2: SGHRS and YFSETQ. The CDR3 consists of 13 residues. J was trimmed by 4 bases and V by 6 bases; bases with no gene match: 3. CDR3 region: CASNYRGTGELFF. The CDR3 region has the DNA TGCGCCAGCAACTACAGGGGCACCGGGGAGCTGTTTTTT.

This clonotype was observed a few times. This sequence joins TRBV29-1 and TRBJ1-4; D gene uncertain. Per the germline V gene, CDR1 is SQVTM and CDR2 is ANQGSEA. V was clipped by 3 bases and J by 7 bases, with 12 bases between them. There are 13 residues in the CDR3. The CDR3 loop reads CSVEMGYGEKLFF. The CDR3 DNA reads as TGCAGCGTTGAGATGGGGTATGGTGAAAAACTGTTTTTT.

The chain carries TRBV20-1 and TRBJ2-3, with D unclear. The germline CDR1 and CDR2 sequences are DFQATT and SNEGSKA (reference sequence). CDR3 size: 14 residues. V was trimmed by 3 bases and J by 3 bases, leaving 13 bases between them. DNA of the CDR3: TGCAGTGCTAGTGAGCAGGTAGCTACAGATACGCAGTATTTT. Translation: CSASEQVATDTQYF.

The chain employs TRBV18 and TRBJ1-1; 10 bases fit TRBD1. V shed 4 bases and J 7 bases; nucleotides not matched to a gene: 6. This CDR3 contains 14 residues. Germline loops: CDR1 KGHSH, CDR2 LQKENI. The CDR3 is CASSLGTGAIEAFF. The DNA for the CDR3 is TGTGCCAGCTCACTCGGGACAGGGGCTATTGAAGCTTTCTTT.

In its sample, this clonotype was seen a few times. CDR3 amino acids: CSADSLAGVSNEQFF. The CDR3 DNA follows: TGCAGTGCCGACTCGCTAGCGGGGGTGTCCAATGAGCAGTTCTTC. The chain recombines TRBV20-1 with TRBJ2-1, with TRBD2 matching over 10 bases. V lost 6 bases to trimming and J lost 6 bases; unmatched junction nucleotides: 11. This CDR3 comprises 15 residues. Germline V gene data show CDR1 as DFQATT and CDR2 as SNEGSKA (reference sequence).

The table lists this clonotype with many counts. The chain combines TRBV18 with TRBJ2-3; D is unresolved. Between the trimmed V and J ends, which lost 3 bases and 5 bases, there was a span of 6 bases. The germline gives CDR1 KGHSH, CDR2 LQKENI. There are 12 residues in the CDR3. CDR3 DNA: TGTGCCAGCTCACCTCCGGGAGATACGCAGTATTTT. It specifies CASSPPGDTQYF. Together with reference TRBV18 and TRBJ2-3, the CDR3 gives the full variable domain: NAGVMQNPRHLVRRRGQEARLRCSPMKGHSHVYWYRQLPEEGLKFMVYLQKENIIDESGMPKERFSAEFPKEGPSILRIQQVVRGDSAAYFCASSPPGDTQYFGPGTRLTVL.

This clonotype was seen more than once but under ten times. The chain combines TRBV7-7 with TRBJ2-1; 8 bases map to TRBD2. The germline gives CDR1 SSHAT, CDR2 FNYEAQ (reference sequence). Trimming cost V 5 bases and J 5 bases; bases outside gene matches: 8. The CDR3 has 15 amino acids. CDR3 coding DNA: TGTGCCAGCAGCCAAGGACTAGCTTCCGACAATGAGCAGTTCTTC. This sequence encodes CASSQGLASDNEQFF.

This chain joins TRBV12-3 or TRBV12-4 and TRBJ2-7; D not resolved. V was clipped by 6 bases and J by 3 bases, with 9 bases between them. CDR3 length equals 12 residues. The CDR3: CASSELNYEQYF. CDR3 DNA sequence: TGTGCCAGCAGCGAACTGAACTACGAGCAGTACTTC.

With respect to this clonotype: A read error may produce the germline difference seen at one junction end. The chain carries TRBV20-1 and TRBJ2-7; 12 bases match TRBD2. CDR3 size: 15 residues. CDR1 and CDR2 from the germline V gene are DFQATT and SNEGSKA (reference sequence). CDR3 residues: CSARGGTSGGYGQYF. The DNA of the CDR3 is TGCAGTGCTAGAGGGGGAACTAGCGGGGGGTACGGGCAGTACTTC.

This clonotype has more than one count but fewer than ten. The rearrangement uses TRBV5-1 and TRBJ2-6; D remains unclear. Germline-derived CDR1 and CDR2 are SGHRS and YFSETQ. V lost 0 bases and J 0 bases, leaving 4 bases between the germline ends. There are 15 residues in the CDR3. This chain's CDR3 is CASSLGTSGANVLTF. The CDR3 DNA follows: TGCGCCAGCAGCTTGGGGACCTCTGGGGCCAACGTCCTGACTTTC.

Only a few counts were recorded for this clonotype. Here the CDR3 reads CASSALRGRAFF. The DNA of the CDR3 is TGTGCCAGCAGCGCGCTCAGGGGACGCGCTTTCTTT. This chain joins TRBV5-6 and TRBJ1-1, with D possibly being TRBD1 (6 bases). The V gene's germline CDR1 is SGHDT and CDR2 YYEEEE. The CDR3 is 12 residues long. V was trimmed by 4 bases and J by 11 bases, leaving 15 bases between them.

The V gene is TRBV29-1, the J gene TRBJ1-1; no firm D call. The CDR3 consists of 14 residues. The V gene's germline CDR1 is SQVTM and CDR2 ANQGSEA. V was clipped by 6 bases and J by 1 base, with 15 bases between them. The CDR3, as DNA: TGCAGCGTATCTTCCCCAGGTGCGAACACTGAAGCTTTCTTT. Translated, it gives CSVSSPGANTEAFF.

This clonotype occurred once. The rearrangement uses TRBV12-3 or TRBV12-4 and TRBJ2-1, with 8 bases identical to TRBD2. Losses at the gene ends were 4 bases for V and 2 bases for J; bases not matched to a gene: 7. The CDR3 has 16 residues. CDR3 sequence: CASSSAGGGTYNEQFF. The CDR3 bases are TGTGCCAGCAGTTCGGCGGGGGGTGGGACCTACAATGAGCAGTTCTTC.

This clonotype has just a few counts. The chain recombines TRBV18 with TRBJ1-1, with D possibly matching TRBD1 (5 bases). Germline V gene sequence: CDR1 KGHSH, CDR2 LQKENI. V was shortened by 8 bases and J by 2 bases, with 18 bases between the two germline ends. The CDR3 totals 15 residues. The CDR3 spells CASQGRQLQNTEAFF. The CDR3 nucleotides are TGTGCCAGCCAGGGTCGGCAGCTCCAAAACACTGAAGCTTTCTTT.

The CDR3 reads CSVRPGETNQPQHF. CDR3 sequence (DNA): TGCAGTGTTAGGCCAGGGGAAACAAATCAGCCCCAGCATTTT. The chain couples TRBV20-1 to TRBJ1-5; perhaps TRBD1 as D (6 bases). V gave up 7 bases and J gave up 4 bases, with 17 bases separating them. The CDR3 covers 14 residues. Germline CDR1 DFQATT, CDR2 SNEGSKA (reference sequence).

This rearrangement joins TRBV20-1 to TRBJ1-1; unclear D gene. The CDR3 totals 13 residues. The V gene's germline CDR1 is DFQATT and CDR2 SNEGSKA (reference sequence). Trimming cost V 1 base and J 4 bases, with 10 bases left between them. The CDR3, as DNA: TGCAGTGCTAGAGGAAAGTTGTTCACTGAAGCTTTCTTT. This translates into CSARGKLFTEAFF.

This clonotype was observed a handful of times. J is TRBJ2-1 and V is TRBV20-1; D is uncertain. Germline CDR1 and CDR2: DFQATT and SNEGSKA (reference sequence). V was pared by 6 bases and J by 6 bases, with 12 bases between. The CDR3 is 12 residues long. CDR3 DNA sequence: TGCAGTGCAACCAAACGGCGCAATGAGCAGTTCTTC. This gives the protein CSATKRRNEQFF.

The rearrangement joins TRBV4-2 to TRBJ2-7, with D possibly TRBD1 on 6 matching bases. V was pared by 3 bases and J by 1 base, with 10 bases between. The CDR3 length is 14 residues. Germline V gene data show CDR1 as LGHNA and CDR2 as YNFKEQ. The CDR3 bases are TGTGCCAGCAGCCACTTCGGACAGTCCTACGAGCAGTACTTC. Translation gives CASSHFGQSYEQYF.

The chain combines TRBV28 with TRBJ1-5; possibly TRBD1 for D (6 bases). CDR1 and CDR2 from the germline V gene are MDHEN and SYDVKM. The CDR3 extends over 15 amino acids. V was trimmed by 8 bases and J by 6 bases, leaving 20 bases between them. The CDR3 loop reads CASGANRDETQPQHF. CDR3 bases: TGTGCCAGCGGCGCGAACAGGGATGAGACTCAGCCCCAGCATTTT.

At least ten counts were recorded for this clonotype. The chain combines TRBV27 with TRBJ2-7; 10 bases are a match to TRBD2. Per the germline V gene, CDR1 is MNHEY and CDR2 is SMNVEV (reference sequence). This CDR3 contains 15 residues. Trimming cost V 7 bases and J 1 base; bases outside gene matches: 7. In DNA form, the CDR3 reads TGTGCCAGCAAACCCGGGACTAGCGTGTCCTACGAGCAGTACTTC. Translated, it gives CASKPGTSVSYEQYF.

V usage is TRBV4-3 and J usage is TRBJ1-2; D remains ambiguous. Germline-derived CDR1 and CDR2 are LGHNA and YSLEER. Trimming removed 1 base at V and 8 bases at J, with 5 bases between. This CDR3 contains 11 residues. CDR3 nucleotides: TGCGCCAGCAGCCAAGGGGCCGGCTACACCTTC. Its protein is CASSQGAGYTF.

There are a few counts of this clonotype. The rearrangement joins TRBV5-1 to TRBJ2-5, with D uncertain. The V end lost 5 bases, the J end lost 3 bases, and 17 bases lay between the germline ends. This CDR3 comprises 15 residues. Germline CDR1 is SGHRS and CDR2 is YFSETQ. The CDR3 region has the DNA TGCGCCAGCAGACGTATGAGTCTGCGAGAAGAGACCCAGTACTTC. It encodes CASRRMSLREETQYF.

The gene calls are TRBV7-9 and TRBJ1-1, with a tentative D call TRBD1 (6 bases). The CDR3 has 15 amino acids. CDR1 is SEHNR, CDR2 FQNEAQ, per germline (reference sequence). V was trimmed by 5 bases and J by 1 base, leaving 14 bases between them. The CDR3 nucleotides read TGTGCCAGCAGCCCACCTCCACAGGGGAACACTGAAGCTTTCTTT. This encodes CASSPPPQGNTEAFF.

This sequence joins TRBV28 and TRBJ1-4; a weak D match, TRBD1 (5 bases). The CDR3 consists of 15 residues. Trimming pared 3 bases from V and 7 bases from J, leaving 15 bases between. Germline V gives CDR1 MDHEN, CDR2 SYDVKM. The CDR3 loop is CASSFEGRDLEKLFF. The DNA of the CDR3 is TGTGCCAGCAGTTTCGAGGGGAGAGACCTTGAAAAACTGTTTTTT.

The chain couples TRBV4-1 to TRBJ2-2; D is ambiguous. CDR3 length: 14 amino acids. Germline V CDR1 and CDR2: MGHRA, YSYEKL. V lost 1 base to trimming and J lost 6 bases, with 9 bases between them. In DNA, the CDR3 is TGCGCCAGCAGCCAAGTATCCAGCGCCGGGGAGCTGTTTTTT. Translation gives CASSQVSSAGELFF.